These 4 T cell receptor beta chains were sequenced from one sample in a study of T-cell memory formation after mild COVID-19. In TCRdb, the 5' RACE reads were re-called with MiXCR into one record per CDR3 protein. The sample comprises around 430,000 distinct CDR3 sequences, 16% of which are singletons, and roughly 21% rests with the top ten. What was sequenced was PBMCs or a T cell subset sorted from them (not recorded which). The receptor set was obtained from a man between 18 and 29 years old who had mild COVID-19 (a few samples of this study predate the infection). Cell type and time point are not known.

This clonotype was picked up a small number of times. The chain links TRBV9 to TRBJ2-2; D is unresolved. This CDR3 region has 15 residues. Germline V gene data show CDR1 as SGDLS and CDR2 as YYNGEE. Trimming stripped 2 bases from V and 2 bases from J, with 10 bases between. The CDR3 protein is CASSVSAVNTGELFF. The CDR3 coding sequence is TGTGCCAGCAGCGTTTCAGCCGTAAACACCGGGGAGCTGTTTTTT.

The chain is built from TRBV20-1 and TRBJ1-1; 7 bases match TRBD1. Germline loops: CDR1 DFQATT, CDR2 SNEGSKA (reference sequence). Trimming at V came to 6 bases and at J to 1 base, leaving 11 bases not matched to a gene. This CDR3 comprises 15 residues. The CDR3 protein is CSARRPGTENTEAFF. CDR3 DNA sequence: TGCAGTGCCAGAAGACCCGGGACAGAGAACACTGAAGCTTTCTTT.

The rearrangement joins TRBV7-9 to TRBJ1-6, with a weak D call TRBD1 (6 bases). CDR3 length equals 13 residues. The V gene lost 5 bases and the J gene lost 10 bases, with 12 bases spanning the gap. Germline assignment: CDR1 SEHNR and CDR2 FQNEAQ (reference sequence). The CDR3 reads CASSPRQESPLHF. The CDR3 nucleotides are TGTGCCAGCAGCCCCCGACAGGAGTCACCCCTCCACTTT.

V gene TRBV11-3 combines with J gene TRBJ2-1; maybe TRBD2 (6 bases). This CDR3 has 14 amino acids. Trimming took off 5 bases at V and 6 bases at J, with 14 bases between the two ends. Germline V gene sequence: CDR1 SGHNT, CDR2 YENEEA. CDR3 coding DNA: TGTGCCAGCAGCCCCCCGGGACTCCTCAATGAGCAGTTCTTC. Translated: CASSPPGLLNEQFF.